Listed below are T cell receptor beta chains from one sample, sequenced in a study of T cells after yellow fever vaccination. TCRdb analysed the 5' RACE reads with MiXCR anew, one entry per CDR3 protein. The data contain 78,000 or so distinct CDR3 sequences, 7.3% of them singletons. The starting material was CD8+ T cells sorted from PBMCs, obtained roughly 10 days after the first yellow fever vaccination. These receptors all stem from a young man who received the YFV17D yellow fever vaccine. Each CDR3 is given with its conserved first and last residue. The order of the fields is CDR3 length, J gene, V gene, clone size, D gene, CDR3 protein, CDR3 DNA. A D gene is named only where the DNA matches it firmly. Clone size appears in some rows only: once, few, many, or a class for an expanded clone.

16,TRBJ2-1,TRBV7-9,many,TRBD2,CASSLRRGTTDNEQFF,TGTGCCAGCAGCTTAAGGCGGGGGACCACGGACAATGAGCAGTTCTTC
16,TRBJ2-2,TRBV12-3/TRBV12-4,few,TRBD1,CASLSAGTVNTGELFF,TGTGCCAGCCTATCCGCCGGGACAGTGAACACCGGGGAGCTGTTTTTT
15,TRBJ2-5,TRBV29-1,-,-,CSVEELGDNQETQYF,TGCAGCGTTGAAGAACTAGGGGACAACCAAGAGACCCAGTACTTC
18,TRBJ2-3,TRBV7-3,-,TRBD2,CASSLRAGGAFSTDTQYF,TGTGCCAGCAGCTTAAGGGCGGGGGGCGCTTTTAGCACAGATACGCAGTATTTT
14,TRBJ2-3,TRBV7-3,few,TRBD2,CASSPVGGADTQYF,TGTGCCAGCAGCCCGGTCGGGGGGGCAGATACGCAGTATTTT
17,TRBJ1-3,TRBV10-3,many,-,CAISVGLPKSSGNTIYF,TGTGCCATCAGTGTGGGATTACCGAAGAGCTCTGGAAACACCATATATTTT
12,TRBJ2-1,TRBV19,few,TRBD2,CASNGGRNEQFF,TGTGCCAGTAACGGGGGGAGGAATGAGCAGTTCTTC
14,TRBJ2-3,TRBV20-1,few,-,CSASPGNRPDTQYF,TGCAGTGCTAGTCCAGGGAATCGTCCAGATACGCAGTATTTT
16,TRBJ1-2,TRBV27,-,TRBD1,CASSFSGGQGGPGYTF,TGTGCCAGCAGTTTCTCGGGGGGACAGGGGGGACCTGGCTACACCTTC
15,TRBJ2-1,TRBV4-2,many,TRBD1,CASSQVDRENNEQFF,TGTGCCAGCAGCCAAGTGGACAGGGAAAACAATGAGCAGTTCTTC
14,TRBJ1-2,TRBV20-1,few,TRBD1,CSARQGASRYGYTF,TGCAGTGCTAGACAGGGGGCGAGTCGGTATGGCTACACCTTC
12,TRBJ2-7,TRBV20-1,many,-,CSAPSRGGEQYF,TGCAGTGCCCCATCCCGGGGCGGCGAGCAGTACTTC
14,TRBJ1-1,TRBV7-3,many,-,CASSLTPGVTEAFF,TGTGCCAGCAGCTTAACGCCCGGTGTAACTGAAGCTTTCTTT
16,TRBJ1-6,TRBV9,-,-,CASSGGGGGTNSPLHF,TGTGCCAGCAGCGGCGGGGGGGGAGGAACTAATTCACCCCTCCACTTT
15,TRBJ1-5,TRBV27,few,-,CASGGGGRRNQPQHF,TGTGCCAGCGGGGGAGGGGGTAGACGCAATCAGCCCCAGCATTTT
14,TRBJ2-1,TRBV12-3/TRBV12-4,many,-,CASSIRDRVNEQFF,TGTGCCAGCAGTATACGGGACCGAGTCAATGAGCAGTTCTTC
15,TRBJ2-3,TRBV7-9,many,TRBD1,CASSSGVDRADTQYF,TGTGCCAGCAGCAGTGGGGTGGACAGGGCAGATACGCAGTATTTT
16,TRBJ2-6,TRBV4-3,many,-,CASSQDSPSGANVLTF,TGCGCCAGCAGCCAGGACAGTCCCTCTGGGGCCAACGTCCTGACTTTC